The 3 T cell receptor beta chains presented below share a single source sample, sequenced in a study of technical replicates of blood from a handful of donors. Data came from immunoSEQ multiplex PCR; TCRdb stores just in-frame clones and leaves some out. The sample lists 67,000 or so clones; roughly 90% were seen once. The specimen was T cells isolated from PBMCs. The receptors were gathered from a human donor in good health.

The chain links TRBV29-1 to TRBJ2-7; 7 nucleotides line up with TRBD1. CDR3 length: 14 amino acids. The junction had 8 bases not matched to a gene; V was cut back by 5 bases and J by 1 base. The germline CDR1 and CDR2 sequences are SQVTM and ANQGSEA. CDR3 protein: CSVTPGQASYEQYF. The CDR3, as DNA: TGCAGCGTTACCCCCGGACAGGCGTCCTACGAGCAGTACTTC.

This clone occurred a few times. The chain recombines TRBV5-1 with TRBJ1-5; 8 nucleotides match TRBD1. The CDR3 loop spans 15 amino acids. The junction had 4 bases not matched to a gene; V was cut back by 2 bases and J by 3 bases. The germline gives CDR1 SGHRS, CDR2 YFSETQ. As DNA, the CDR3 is TGCGCCAGCAGCTTCTCGGGACAGGCCAATCAGCCCCAGCATTTT. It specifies CASSFSGQANQPQHF. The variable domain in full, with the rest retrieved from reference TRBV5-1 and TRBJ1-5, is KAGVTQTPRYLIKTRGQQVTLSCSPISGHRSVSWYQQTPGQGLQFLFEYFSETQRNKGNFPGRFSGRQFSNSRSEMNVSTLELGDSALYLCASSFSGQANQPQHFGDGTRLSIL.

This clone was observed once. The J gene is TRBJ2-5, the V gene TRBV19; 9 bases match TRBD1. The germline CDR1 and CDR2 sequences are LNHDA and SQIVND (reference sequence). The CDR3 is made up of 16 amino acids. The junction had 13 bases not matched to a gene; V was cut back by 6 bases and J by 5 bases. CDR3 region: CASSPHVLDRGETQYF. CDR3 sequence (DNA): TGTGCCAGTAGCCCTCATGTTCTCGACAGGGGGGAGACCCAGTACTTC.